This paragraph covers one T cell receptor beta chain sequence. Its binding antigen is unknown. Base-call qualities are not available, and no considerably larger clone is one nucleotide away. This record belongs to a study of T cell responses to AZD1222 COVID-19 vaccine listed by TCRdb under 2021. Describing the broader study: AZD1222 recipients whose second dose came at about 4 weeks and those whose second dose came at about 12 weeks were combined into one group, since spike-specific TCR depth and breadth did not differ between the two schedules. TCR sequencing covered roughly 230 trial participants: roughly 200 given two doses of AZD1222 and 26 given two doses of MenACWY control vaccine. Trial participants were enrolled by age into 18-55, 56-69 and 70-plus year subgroups, with about 150, 27 and 61 TCR-sequenced participants respectively. Summary of the overall study and its limitations: Conclusions about previously exposed vaccinees were limited because only a handful of AZD1222 recipients were SARS-CoV-2 seropositive at baseline. Spike-specific TCR breadth and depth rose significantly after two AZD1222 doses compared with day 0 and with MenACWY recipients. Reportedly, almost half of the unique spike-specific TCRs recognized epitopes lying outside the regions that are mutated in the B.1.351 and B.1.1.7 variants. Participants were mostly white British and included more females than males, and it was suggested by the authors that clonal diversity may have been underestimated. The 56-69-year group was small, and its depth increase did not reach significance, likely because of low power. The whole spike protein was spanned by vaccine-associated CD4 TCRs, and dominant responses were seen in regions 160-218 and 743-854. No day 14 peak-response samples were available, so repertoires were characterized only after the peak T cell response.

The germline V gene sets CDR1 to KGHDR and CDR2 to SFDVKD. The CDR3 goes from the cysteine to the phenylalanine over 17 residues. The sequence is cut down to CDR3 DNA, 51 bases in frame from base 1. V loses 2 bases at its end and J loses 0 bases; junction bases beyond the gene matches: 4. The CDR3 regions of human TCRbeta chains were analyzed by immunosequencing. The published analysis was carried out like this. TCRs in the repertoires were matched against a reference library of SARS-CoV-2-specific TCRs that had been generated with the MIRA antigen-specificity platform. Breadth meant the fraction of unique TCRs that were SARS-CoV-2-associated, whereas depth meant the fraction of total T cells that were SARS-CoV-2-associated. Using the MIRA data, each spike-specific TCR was assigned both to the spike region to which the TCR was reactive and to a CD4 or CD8 class. Log10-transformed breadth and depth values were compared by one-way ANOVA with Sidak's multiple comparisons tests. TCRdb obtained this table from immuneACCESS and retained in-frame rearrangements with V and J assigned. These tables miss some clones; where compared with another copy, unresolved V genes account for less than half of the shortfall, and the remainder is unexplained. From that table come the V and J calls and clone size; the DNA was used to work out D and trimming. A total of over 150,000 clones appear in this sample, less than 95% of them only once. The ten top clones hold approximately 2.8% of the sample.

The time point label for this specimen denotes: baseline before first vaccination. Vaccinee samples were obtained from the UK trials COV001 and COV002, which included a single-blind randomized controlled phase 2/3 trial of AZD1222 (ChAdOx1 nCoV-19) in healthy adults. For TCRbeta chain sequencing, PBMC samples were collected from trial participants at day 0 and at day 28 after the second dose. The chain employs TRBV24-1 and TRBJ2-1; 9 bases in between match TRBD2. The TCR was taken from an adult in good health. The source material was peripheral blood, sampled on day 0 of AZD1222 vaccination. At the DNA level, the sequence is TGTGCCACCAGTGATTCTAGCGGGGCCCGCTCCTACAATGAGCAGTTCTTC. Its protein is CATSDSSGARSYNEQFF.